This T cell receptor beta chain was profiled in a study of cytomegalovirus exposure and HLA in healthy donors. 60 Vbeta and 13 Jbeta primers were used in PCR. In the original workflow: About 10 million shared chains were among 80 million or so unique TCR beta chains counted in a later analysis. Assay: immunoSEQ multiplex PCR; the TCRdb copy retains only in-frame clones and omits some. D and trimming were read from the DNA, whereas the V and J calls and clone size are those reported in that table. This sample yields some 140,000 clones, of which 70% to 80% are seen a single time; over 0.9% belongs to the top ten. The trim removed 5 bases at V and 2 bases at J, leaving 7 bases unmatched. The CDR3 is 15 amino acids. In germline, CDR1 is SGHAT, CDR2 FQNNGV.

The sequence was obtained from a woman aged 60-75 years in good health and CMV-seronegative. The sample was PBMCs. The rearrangement uses TRBV11-2 and TRBJ2-7, with 9 positions matching TRBD1. In DNA, the CDR3 is TGTGCCAGCAGCCAACCGGGACAGGGTGCCTACGAGCAGTACTTC. Protein: CASSQPGQGAYEQYF.